The 11 T cell receptor beta chains in this list originate from one sample, sequenced in a study of technical replicates of blood from a handful of donors. Using immunoSEQ multiplex PCR, the repertoire was profiled, and TCRdb retains in-frame clones only, with some absent. The sample consists of over 45,000 clones, around nine tenths of them appearing once. The material sequenced was PBMCs. These receptors were taken from a human donor in good health. Some clones in this sample may be carry-over from other donors' samples.

This chain links TRBV18 with TRBJ1-1; D perhaps matches TRBD1 (5 bases). From germline, CDR1 is KGHSH and CDR2 LQKENI. This CDR3 is built from 14 residues. Trimming left V 3 bases short and J 4 bases short, with 12 bases between. CDR3 residues: CASSPPPGATEAFF. The CDR3 nucleotides are TGTGCCAGCTCACCGCCCCCTGGGGCCACTGAAGCTTTCTTT.

The V gene is TRBV5-6, the J gene TRBJ2-3, with TRBD1 identical over 7 bases. The junction had 10 bases not matched to a gene; V was cut back by 1 base and J by 5 bases. The CDR3 totals 16 residues. Germline V gene data show CDR1 as SGHDT and CDR2 as YYEEEE. DNA for the CDR3: TGTGCCAGCAGCTTGTTTTCGGACAGGATGGTAGATACGCAGTATTTT. Amino acid sequence: CASSLFSDRMVDTQYF. The full variable domain, completed using reference TRBV5-6 and TRBJ2-3, is DAGVTQSPTHLIKTRGQQVTLRCSPKSGHDTVSWYQQALGQGPQFIFQYYEEEERQRGNFPDRFSGHQFPNYSSELNVNALLLGDSALYLCASSLFSDRMVDTQYFGPGTRLTVL.

This chain links TRBV15 with TRBJ2-7; 8 bases map to TRBD1. This CDR3 is built from 16 residues. Per the germline V gene, CDR1 is LNHNV and CDR2 is YYDKDF (reference sequence). After removal of 4 bases from V and 8 bases from J, the junction contained 16 bases not matched to a gene. CDR3 region: CATSITRRAGGDQQYF. CDR3 in DNA: TGTGCCACCAGCATAACACGGAGGGCAGGGGGCGATCAGCAGTACTTC.

This clone is a singleton in its sample. The chain links TRBV5-1 to TRBJ2-7; 7 bases line up with TRBD1. The CDR3 runs 17 residues. Trimming at V came to 7 bases and at J to 0 bases, leaving 16 bases not matched to a gene. Germline lookup yields CDR1 SGHRS and CDR2 YFSETQ. The CDR3 loop is CASCRDRKGGISYEQYF. The CDR3 coding sequence is TGCGCCAGCTGCCGGGACAGAAAGGGCGGAATCTCCTACGAGCAGTACTTC.

This sequence joins TRBV28 and TRBJ2-3, with a weak D call TRBD2 (5 bases). CDR3 length equals 13 residues. Germline V gene lookup returns CDR1 MDHEN and CDR2 SYDVKM. The V end was cut by 7 bases, the J end by 4 bases, with 12 bases between. CDR3 amino acids: CASTGVEADTQYF. The DNA of the CDR3 is TGTGCCAGCACCGGTGTGGAGGCAGATACGCAGTATTTT.

This clone occurred a few times. The chain uses TRBV28 and TRBJ1-2; the D is unclear. The V end was cut by 5 bases, the J end by 3 bases, with 7 bases between. The germline CDR1 and CDR2 sequences are MDHEN and SYDVKM. The CDR3 has 12 residues. The CDR3 DNA reads as TGTGCCAGCAGTCTGGGCCACTATGGCTACACCTTC. It translates to CASSLGHYGYTF.

J is TRBJ1-6 and V is TRBV7-9; 12 bases match TRBD1. J gave up 10 bases and V 3 bases, and 4 bases lay outside the gene matches. Germline-derived CDR1 and CDR2 are SEHNR and FQNEAQ (reference sequence). The CDR3 length is 15 residues. The CDR3 DNA is TGTGCCAGCAGCTTGGGGGACAGGGGGCTCTCACCCCTCCACTTT. Amino acid sequence: CASSLGDRGLSPLHF.

V and J are TRBV5-4 and TRBJ2-7, with 8 bases aligning to TRBD2. CDR1 is SGHNT and CDR2 is YYREEE in the germline V gene (reference sequence). The CDR3 extends over 15 amino acids. J lost 0 bases, V lost 4 bases, and 6 bases had no gene match. Here the CDR3 DNA reads TGTGCCAGCAGCCCGGGGCGGGGGGTCTCCTACGAGCAGTACTTC. Translation gives CASSPGRGVSYEQYF. The full variable domain, rest sourced from reference TRBV5-4 and TRBJ2-7, is ETGVTQSPTHLIKTRGQQVTLRCSSQSGHNTVSWYQQALGQGPQFIFQYYREEENGRGNFPPRFSGLQFPNYSSELNVNALELDDSALYLCASSPGRGVSYEQYFGPGTRLTVT.

The chain couples TRBV7-2 to TRBJ2-1; maybe TRBD2 (6 bases). Per germline, CDR1 SGHTA and CDR2 FQGNSA. The CDR3 runs to 18 residues. Trimming pared 4 bases from V and 2 bases from J, leaving 21 bases between. CDR3 DNA sequence: TGTGCCAGCAGCTATAGGACGTCAGGTAGCGGCACCTACAATGAGCAGTTCTTC. Translated, it gives CASSYRTSGSGTYNEQFF.

V gene TRBV5-1 combines with J gene TRBJ1-2, with TRBD1 matching 11 bases. J lost 4 bases, V lost 1 base, and 9 bases had no gene match. The germline CDR1 and CDR2 sequences are SGHRS and YFSETQ. The CDR3 contains 17 residues. CDR3 bases: TGCGCCAGCAGCTTGACCCGGACAGGGGGCGAGAGCTATGGCTACACCTTC. Protein product: CASSLTRTGGESYGYTF.

The chain couples TRBV6-5 to TRBJ2-3; D is possibly TRBD2 (5 bases). CDR1 is MNHEY and CDR2 is SVGAGI in the germline V gene. The CDR3 runs 15 residues. The ends were cut back, 5 bases at V and 1 base at J, with 13 bases in the middle. The CDR3 here is CASSRGAGRTDTQYF. CDR3 in DNA: TGTGCCAGCAGTCGCGGTGCGGGCCGCACAGATACGCAGTATTTT.